Listed here are 20 T cell receptor beta chains from one sample, sequenced in a study of patients and donors after allogeneic stem cell transplantation. TCRdb re-called the RT-PCR reads through MiXCR, storing one row per CDR3 protein. Here the sample spans 40,000 to 45,000 distinct CDR3 sequences, roughly 30% being singletons. Source material: blood, either unsorted or a sorted T cell fraction (not recorded which). Receptors were obtained from a human donor who was either an allogeneic HSCT recipient or a stem cell or donor lymphocyte infusion donor (not recorded which). It is not recorded whose cells these are; they may come from a transplant donor.

The chain combines TRBV7-8 with TRBJ1-4, with a weak D call TRBD1 (5 bases). This CDR3 is built from 13 residues. Trimming removed 1 base at V and 10 bases at J, with 10 bases between. From germline, CDR1 is SGHVS and CDR2 FQNEAQ. The CDR3: CASSLDTGGKLFF. DNA for the CDR3: TGTGCCAGCAGCTTAGACACAGGCGGAAAACTGTTTTTT.

Only a few counts were recorded for this clonotype. The genes are TRBV28 and TRBJ1-2; D is unclear. Germline values: CDR1 MDHEN, CDR2 SYDVKM. CDR3 length equals 13 residues. Trimming pared 6 bases from V and 3 bases from J, leaving 11 bases between. CDR3 sequence: CASRVPGHYGYTF. The CDR3 DNA reads TGTGCCAGCAGGGTTCCCGGGCACTATGGCTACACCTTC.

In nucleotides, the CDR3 is TGTGCCACCAGTGGCGGAGGAACTGAAGCTTTCTTT. It yields the protein CATSGGGTEAFF. This rearrangement joins TRBV24-1 to TRBJ1-1; D is ambiguous. The germline gives CDR1 KGHDR, CDR2 SFDVKD. Between the trimmed V and J ends, which lost 5 bases and 5 bases, there was a span of 8 bases. The length of the CDR3 is 12 residues.

The CDR3 spells CASTSEGKNSPLHF. CDR3 nucleotides: TGTGCCAGCACTTCAGAGGGGAAAAATTCACCCCTCCACTTT. The rearrangement links TRBV12-3 or TRBV12-4 to TRBJ1-6, with a possible D match to TRBD1 (5 bases). V was trimmed by 7 bases and J by 7 bases, leaving 14 bases between them. This CDR3 has 14 amino acids.

This clonotype has a handful of counts. The chain is built from TRBV4-2 and TRBJ2-5, with D tentatively TRBD2 (5 bases). V shed 1 base and J shed 0 bases, with 15 bases lying between them. The CDR3 is made up of 17 amino acids. Germline V gene sequence: CDR1 LGHNA, CDR2 YNFKEQ. CDR3 coding DNA: TGTGCCAGCAGCCAAGGAAAGGCTAGCTACAACCAAGAGACCCAGTACTTC. It encodes CASSQGKASYNQETQYF.

This clonotype came up a few times. The gene calls are TRBV19 and TRBJ1-1; D uncertain. CDR1 LNHDA and CDR2 SQIVND come from the germline V gene (reference sequence). There are 14 residues in the CDR3. V gave up 3 bases and J gave up 4 bases, with 12 bases separating them. The DNA of the CDR3 is TGTGCCAGTAGTATCACCCCCGGTCTCACTGAAGCTTTCTTT. This translates into CASSITPGLTEAFF.

In this sample, this clonotype turned up many times. V usage is TRBV7-6 and J usage is TRBJ1-3; D not resolved. This CDR3 has 15 residues. The V gene lost 2 bases and the J gene lost 0 bases, with 8 bases spanning the gap. The germline CDR1 and CDR2 sequences are SGHVS and FNYEAQ. CDR3 in DNA: TGTGCCAGCAGCTTATCAGTAGGCTCTGGAAACACCATATATTTT. It yields the protein CASSLSVGSGNTIYF.

The chain combines TRBV27 with TRBJ2-3; 10 nucleotides line up with TRBD2. The CDR3 totals 16 residues. Germline CDR1 and CDR2: MNHEY and SMNVEV (reference sequence). V shed 5 bases and J 4 bases; nucleotides not matched to a gene: 9. DNA of the CDR3: TGTGCCAGCAGTGTGAAAGCGGGAGGGCCCCCAGATACGCAGTATTTT. Residues: CASSVKAGGPPDTQYF.

V and J are TRBV5-4 and TRBJ2-1; D not certain. The V end was cut by 0 bases, the J end by 9 bases, with 13 bases between. The CDR3 is 14 residues long. Per germline, CDR1 SGHNT and CDR2 YYREEE (reference sequence). The CDR3 loop reads CASSLEVMGIEQFF. The CDR3 region has the DNA TGTGCCAGCAGCTTGGAGGTGATGGGTATTGAGCAGTTCTTC.

This clonotype has more than one count but fewer than ten. The chain uses TRBV12-3 or TRBV12-4 and TRBJ2-5, with TRBD1 matching over 7 bases. The CDR3 is made up of 14 amino acids. Germline trimming cut 2 bases from V and 6 bases from J; bases unmatched to any gene: 6. The CDR3 nucleotides are TGTGCCAGCAGTTTATACAGGGGCTGGAAGACCCAGTACTTC. Residues: CASSLYRGWKTQYF.

There are a few counts of this clonotype. This chain links TRBV2 with TRBJ1-5, with 8 bases that match TRBD1. Germline assignment: CDR1 SNHLY and CDR2 FYNNEI. J gave up 1 base and V 4 bases, and 3 bases lay outside the gene matches. The CDR3 is made up of 15 amino acids. For the CDR3, the DNA is TGTGCCAGCAGTGGGCAGGGGGCAAGCAATCAGCCCCAGCATTTT. Its protein is CASSGQGASNQPQHF.

The J gene is TRBJ2-7, the V gene TRBV28; 7 bases map to TRBD2. CDR3 length: 16 amino acids. Germline V gene lookup returns CDR1 MDHEN and CDR2 SYDVKM. The J segment lost 4 bases and the V segment lost 4 bases, leaving 13 bases of the junction unmatched. The CDR3 region is CASSSHLGGRGYEQYF. The CDR3 region has the DNA TGTGCCAGCAGTTCCCACCTGGGCGGGAGAGGGTACGAGCAGTACTTC.

This clonotype has a handful of counts. CDR3 coding DNA: TGTGCCAGCAGTCCCTACAATGAGCAGTTCTTC. It codes for CASSPYNEQFF. The chain couples TRBV27 to TRBJ2-1, with D unclear. CDR1 MNHEY and CDR2 SMNVEV come from the germline V gene (reference sequence). This CDR3 comprises 11 residues. V was pared by 5 bases and J by 2 bases, with 1 base between.

This chain uses TRBV29-1 with TRBJ2-2, with TRBD1 as a possible D gene (6 bases). The ends were cut back, 7 bases at V and 6 bases at J, with 12 bases in the middle. Germline V gene data show CDR1 as SQVTM and CDR2 as ANQGSEA. CDR3 length: 12 residues. The CDR3 DNA is TGCAGCGGTACATCAGGGGCCGGGGAGCTGTTTTTT. Translated: CSGTSGAGELFF.

The rearrangement links TRBV7-9 to TRBJ2-1, with D unclear. The V gene lost 3 bases and the J gene lost 6 bases, with 9 bases spanning the gap. This CDR3 has 13 residues. Germline V gives CDR1 SEHNR, CDR2 FQNEAQ (reference sequence). Here the CDR3 reads CASSLRTTNEQFF. The CDR3 region has the DNA TGTGCCAGCAGCTTGAGGACCACCAATGAGCAGTTCTTC. Combining the CDR3 with reference TRBV7-9 and TRBJ2-1 gives the whole variable domain DTGVSQNPRHKITKRGQNVTFRCDPISEHNRLYWYRQTLGQGPEFLTYFQNEAQLEKSRLLSDRFSAERPKGSFSTLEIQRTEQGDSAMYLCASSLRTTNEQFFGPGTRLTVL.

This clonotype was seen repeatedly, ten times or more. V usage is TRBV29-1 and J usage is TRBJ1-1; D unclear. Looked up from germline, CDR1 is SQVTM and CDR2 is ANQGSEA. Trimming removed 3 bases from V and 1 base from J, with 12 bases in between. This CDR3 spans 14 amino acids. CDR3 sequence reads: CSVEGGLPNTEAFF. The CDR3 DNA sequence: TGCAGCGTTGAGGGCGGACTGCCGAACACTGAAGCTTTCTTT.

The rearrangement links TRBV7-7 to TRBJ2-2, with D perhaps TRBD1 (6 bases). Germline CDR1 and CDR2: SSHAT and FNYEAQ (reference sequence). CDR3 length: 14 residues. CDR3 sequence: CAISGTHPTGELFF. Written as DNA, the CDR3 is TGTGCTATCTCCGGGACACACCCTACCGGGGAGCTGTTTTTT.

The chain employs TRBV7-8 and TRBJ1-5; the D is unclear. Trimming took 2 bases from V and 2 from J, leaving 7 bases between them. The CDR3 is made up of 14 amino acids. The germline V gene has CDR1 SGHVS and CDR2 FQNEAQ. CDR3 sequence reads: CASSLTTGNQPQHF. As DNA, the CDR3 is TGTGCCAGCAGCTTAACTACCGGCAATCAGCCCCAGCATTTT.

The rearrangement links TRBV24-1 to TRBJ1-2; D is perhaps TRBD1 (5 bases). Germline V gene sequence: CDR1 KGHDR, CDR2 SFDVKD. This CDR3 is 14 amino acids long. V was trimmed by 3 bases and J by 4 bases, leaving 11 bases between them. This CDR3 is CATSDQGRGYGYTF. CDR3 nucleotide sequence: TGTGCCACCAGTGATCAGGGACGAGGCTATGGCTACACCTTC.

This clonotype was recorded a few times. The chain combines TRBV29-1 with TRBJ2-1; 7 nucleotides line up with TRBD2. Germline-derived CDR1 and CDR2 are SQVTM and ANQGSEA. V trimming: 4 bases; J trimming: 2 bases; junction bases outside the gene matches: 5. This CDR3 spans 14 amino acids. CDR3 loop: CSVVASGTYNEQFF. In nucleotides, the CDR3 is TGCAGCGTTGTGGCTAGCGGAACCTACAATGAGCAGTTCTTC.